The clone carrying this T cell receptor (beta chain) was seen more than once but under ten times. Through a sample-barcoded 5' primer and a J-beta primer mix, a second PCR was run for 7 to 11 cycles. TCRdb passed the 5' RACE reads through MiXCR, listing each CDR3 protein once. Here the sample spans some 1.7 million distinct CDR3 sequences, over 25% being singletons. The data are from a study of blood T cells in healthy people across ages. The specimen sequenced was blood. The TCR originated in a woman in her twenties or thirties in good health.

CDR3 DNA: TGTGCCAGCAGTCCCAACGGACAGGGAAAGGGTCAGCCCCAGCATTTT. It yields the protein CASSPNGQGKGQPQHF. This chain uses TRBV6-5 with TRBJ1-5; 8 nucleotides agree with TRBD1. V gave up 5 bases and J gave up 6 bases; unmatched junction bases: 12. This CDR3 is 16 amino acids long. Looked up from germline, CDR1 is MNHEY and CDR2 is SVGAGI.